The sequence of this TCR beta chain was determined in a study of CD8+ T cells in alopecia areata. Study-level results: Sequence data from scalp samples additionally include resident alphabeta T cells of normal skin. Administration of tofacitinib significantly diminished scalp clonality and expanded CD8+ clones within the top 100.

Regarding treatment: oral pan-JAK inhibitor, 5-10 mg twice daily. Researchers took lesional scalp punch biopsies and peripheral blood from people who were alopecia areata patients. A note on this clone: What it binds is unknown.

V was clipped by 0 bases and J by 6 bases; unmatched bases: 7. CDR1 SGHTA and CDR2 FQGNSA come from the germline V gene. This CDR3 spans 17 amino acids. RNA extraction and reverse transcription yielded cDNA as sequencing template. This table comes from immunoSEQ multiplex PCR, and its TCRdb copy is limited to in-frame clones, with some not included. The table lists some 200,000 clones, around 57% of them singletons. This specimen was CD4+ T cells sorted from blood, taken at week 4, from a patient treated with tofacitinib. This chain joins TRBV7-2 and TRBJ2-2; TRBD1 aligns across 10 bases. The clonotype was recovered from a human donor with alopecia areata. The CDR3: CASSLAVLDRGPGELFF. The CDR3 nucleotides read TGTGCCAGCAGCTTAGCGGTCTTAGACAGGGGGCCCGGGGAGCTGTTTTTT.